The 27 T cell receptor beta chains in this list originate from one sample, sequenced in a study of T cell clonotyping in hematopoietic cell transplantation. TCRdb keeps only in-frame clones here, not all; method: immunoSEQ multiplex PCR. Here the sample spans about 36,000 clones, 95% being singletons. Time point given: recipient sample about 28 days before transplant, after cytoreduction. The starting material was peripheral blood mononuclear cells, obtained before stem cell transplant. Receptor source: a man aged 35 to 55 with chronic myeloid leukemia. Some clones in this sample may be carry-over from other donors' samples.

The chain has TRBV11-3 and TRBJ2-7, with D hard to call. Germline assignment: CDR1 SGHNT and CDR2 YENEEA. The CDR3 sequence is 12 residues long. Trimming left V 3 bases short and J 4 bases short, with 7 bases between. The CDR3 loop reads CASSLDGYEQYF. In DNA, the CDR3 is TGTGCCAGCAGCTTGGACGGTTACGAGCAGTACTTC.

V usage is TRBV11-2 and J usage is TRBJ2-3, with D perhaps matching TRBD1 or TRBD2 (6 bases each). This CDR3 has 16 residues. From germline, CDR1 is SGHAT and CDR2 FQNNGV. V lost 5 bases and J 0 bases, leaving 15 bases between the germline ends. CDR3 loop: CASSLGGGSSTDTQYF. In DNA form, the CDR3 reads TGTGCCAGCAGCCTTGGAGGGGGTTCAAGCACAGATACGCAGTATTTT.

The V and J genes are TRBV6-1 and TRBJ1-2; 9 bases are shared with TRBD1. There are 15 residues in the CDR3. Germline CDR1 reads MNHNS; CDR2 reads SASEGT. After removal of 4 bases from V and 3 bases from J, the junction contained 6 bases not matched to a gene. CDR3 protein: CASSAGTGSDYGYTF. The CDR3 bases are TGTGCCAGCAGTGCGGGGACAGGGAGTGACTATGGCTACACCTTC.

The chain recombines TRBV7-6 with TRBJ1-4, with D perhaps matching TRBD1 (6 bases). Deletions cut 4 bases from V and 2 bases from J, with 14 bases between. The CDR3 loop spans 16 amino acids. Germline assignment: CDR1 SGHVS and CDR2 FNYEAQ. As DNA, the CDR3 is TGTGCCAGCAGCTCAGTACAGGGAGGTACTAATGAAAAACTGTTTTTT. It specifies CASSSVQGGTNEKLFF.

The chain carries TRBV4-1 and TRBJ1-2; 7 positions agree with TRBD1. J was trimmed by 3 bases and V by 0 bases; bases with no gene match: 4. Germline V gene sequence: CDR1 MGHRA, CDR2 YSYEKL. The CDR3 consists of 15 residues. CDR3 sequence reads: CASSQEEGADYGYTF. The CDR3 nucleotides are TGCGCCAGCAGCCAAGAAGAGGGGGCGGACTATGGCTACACCTTC.

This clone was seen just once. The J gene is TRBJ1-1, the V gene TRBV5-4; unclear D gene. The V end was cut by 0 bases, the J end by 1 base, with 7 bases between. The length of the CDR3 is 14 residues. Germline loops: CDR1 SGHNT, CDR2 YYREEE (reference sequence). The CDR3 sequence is CASSLDVGNTEAFF. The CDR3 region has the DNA TGTGCCAGCAGCTTGGATGTCGGGAACACTGAAGCTTTCTTT.

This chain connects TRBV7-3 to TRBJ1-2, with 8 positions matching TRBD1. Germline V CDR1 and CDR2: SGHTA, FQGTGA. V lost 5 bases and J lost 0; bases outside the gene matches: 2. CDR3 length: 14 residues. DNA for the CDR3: TGTGCCAGCAGCCCGGACAGGGCTAACTATGGCTACACCTTC. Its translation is CASSPDRANYGYTF. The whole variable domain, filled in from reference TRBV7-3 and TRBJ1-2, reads GAGVSQTPSNKVTEKGKYVELRCDPISGHTALYWYRQSLGQGPEFLIYFQGTGAADDSGLPNDRFFAVRPEGSVSTLKIQRTERGDSAVYLCASSPDRANYGYTFGSGTRLTVV.

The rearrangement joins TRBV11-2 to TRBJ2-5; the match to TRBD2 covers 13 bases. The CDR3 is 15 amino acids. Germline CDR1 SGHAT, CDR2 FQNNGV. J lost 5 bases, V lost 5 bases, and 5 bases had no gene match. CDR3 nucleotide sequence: TGTGCCAGCAGCCACGGGACTAGCGGGGCGGAGACCCAGTACTTC. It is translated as CASSHGTSGAETQYF.

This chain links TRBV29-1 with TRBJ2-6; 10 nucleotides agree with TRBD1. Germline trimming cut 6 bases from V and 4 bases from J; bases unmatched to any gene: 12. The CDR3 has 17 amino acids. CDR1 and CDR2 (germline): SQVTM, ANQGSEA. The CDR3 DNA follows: TGCAGCGTGGAGACAGGGGGCCTTCTTTACGGGGCCAACGTCCTGACTTTC. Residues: CSVETGGLLYGANVLTF.

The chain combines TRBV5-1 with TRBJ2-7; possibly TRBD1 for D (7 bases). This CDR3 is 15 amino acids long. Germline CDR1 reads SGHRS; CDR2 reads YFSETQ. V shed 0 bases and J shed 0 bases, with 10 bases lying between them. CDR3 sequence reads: CASSLGQGGSYEQYF. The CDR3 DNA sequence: TGCGCCAGCAGCTTGGGACAGGGAGGCTCCTACGAGCAGTACTTC.

The CDR3 region has the DNA TGTGCCTGGAGTGTAGGGACCGGGACAGGGGCTGTCTACACCTTC. Its translation is CAWSVGTGTGAVYTF. The chain uses TRBV30 and TRBJ1-2; 10 bases align to TRBD1. Germline V gene data show CDR1 as GTSNPN and CDR2 as SVGIG (reference sequence). This CDR3 is 15 amino acids long. V was pared by 0 bases and J by 10 bases, with 11 bases of the junction left unmatched.

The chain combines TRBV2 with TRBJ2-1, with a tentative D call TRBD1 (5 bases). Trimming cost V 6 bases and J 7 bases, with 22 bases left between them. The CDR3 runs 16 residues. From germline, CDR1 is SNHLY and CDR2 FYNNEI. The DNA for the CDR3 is TGTGCCAGCAGATTGGGGTCGACAGTAGAACAGAATGAGCAGTTCTTC. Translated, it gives CASRLGSTVEQNEQFF.

The CDR3 bases are TGTGCCAGCAGCGACAGGGCAAGAAACACCATATATTTT. This encodes CASSDRARNTIYF. The chain employs TRBV28 and TRBJ1-3; TRBD1 aligns across 7 bases. Losses at the gene ends were 6 bases for V and 5 bases for J; bases not matched to a gene: 4. The germline V gene has CDR1 MDHEN and CDR2 SYDVKM. The CDR3 consists of 13 residues.

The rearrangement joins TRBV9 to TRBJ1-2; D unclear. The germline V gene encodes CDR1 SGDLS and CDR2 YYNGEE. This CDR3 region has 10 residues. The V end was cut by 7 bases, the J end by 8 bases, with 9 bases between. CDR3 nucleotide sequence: TGTGCCAGCGGGGTTGAGGGCTACACCTTC. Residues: CASGVEGYTF.

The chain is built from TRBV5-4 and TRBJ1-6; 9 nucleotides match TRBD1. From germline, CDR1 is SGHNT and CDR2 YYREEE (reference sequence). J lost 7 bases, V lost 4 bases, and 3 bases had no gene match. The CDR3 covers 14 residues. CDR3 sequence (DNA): TGTGCCAGCAGCATGGACAGGGGAAATTCACCCCTCCACTTT. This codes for CASSMDRGNSPLHF.

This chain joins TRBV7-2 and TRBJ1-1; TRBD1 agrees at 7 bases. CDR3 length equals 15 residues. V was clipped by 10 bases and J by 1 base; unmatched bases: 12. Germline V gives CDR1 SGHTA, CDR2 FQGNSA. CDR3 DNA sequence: TGTGCCAACGACGATTCTCAGGGGGGGAACACTGAAGCTTTCTTT. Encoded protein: CANDDSQGGNTEAFF.

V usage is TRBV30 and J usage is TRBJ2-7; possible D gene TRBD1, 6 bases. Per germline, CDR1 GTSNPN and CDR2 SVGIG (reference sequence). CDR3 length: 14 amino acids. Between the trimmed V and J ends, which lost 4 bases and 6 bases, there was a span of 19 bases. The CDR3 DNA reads TGTGCCTGGACGTCCGGGGTAGCAGGGGCCGAGCAGTACTTC. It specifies CAWTSGVAGAEQYF. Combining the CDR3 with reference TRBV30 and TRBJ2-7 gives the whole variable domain SQTIHQWPATLVQPVGSPLSLECTVEGTSNPNLYWYRQAAGRGLQLLFYSVGIGQISSEVPQNLSASRPQDRQFILSSKKLLLSDSGFYLCAWTSGVAGAEQYFGPGTRLTVT.

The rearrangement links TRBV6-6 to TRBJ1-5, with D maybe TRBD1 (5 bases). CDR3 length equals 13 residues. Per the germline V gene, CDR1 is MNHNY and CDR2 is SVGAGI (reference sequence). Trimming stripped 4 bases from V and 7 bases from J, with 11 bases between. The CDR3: CASSSQGRQPQHF. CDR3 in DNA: TGTGCCAGCAGTTCCCAGGGTCGGCAGCCCCAGCATTTT.

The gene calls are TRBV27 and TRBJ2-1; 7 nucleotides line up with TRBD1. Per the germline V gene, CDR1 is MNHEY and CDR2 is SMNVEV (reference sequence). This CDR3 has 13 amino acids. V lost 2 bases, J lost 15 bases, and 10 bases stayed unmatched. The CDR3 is CASSLNDRAYMFF. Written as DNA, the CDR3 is TGTGCCAGCAGTTTAAATGACAGGGCCTATATGTTCTTC.

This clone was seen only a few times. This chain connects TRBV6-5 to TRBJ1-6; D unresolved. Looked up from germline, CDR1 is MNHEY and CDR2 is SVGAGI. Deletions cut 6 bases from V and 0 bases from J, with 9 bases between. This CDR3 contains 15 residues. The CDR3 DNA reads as TGTGCCAGCAGGCCCGGGAACTCCTATAATTCACCCCTCCACTTT. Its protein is CASRPGNSYNSPLHF.

CDR3 amino acids: CSALIYGYTF. For the CDR3, the DNA is TGCAGTGCTCTTATCTATGGCTACACCTTC. J is TRBJ1-2 and V is TRBV20-1, with unresolved D. V was clipped by 5 bases and J by 4 bases, with 5 bases between them. Germline-derived CDR1 and CDR2 are DFQATT and SNEGSKA (reference sequence). CDR3 length equals 10 residues.

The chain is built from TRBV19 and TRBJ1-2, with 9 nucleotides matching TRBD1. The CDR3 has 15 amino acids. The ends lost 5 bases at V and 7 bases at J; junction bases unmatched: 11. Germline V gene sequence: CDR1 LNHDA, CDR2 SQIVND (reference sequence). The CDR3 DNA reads TGTGCCAGTAGTGTCAACCGGGACAGGGAGTCTGGCTACACCTTC. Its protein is CASSVNRDRESGYTF.

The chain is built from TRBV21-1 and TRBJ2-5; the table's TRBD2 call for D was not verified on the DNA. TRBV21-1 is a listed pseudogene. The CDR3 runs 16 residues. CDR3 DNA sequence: TGTGCCAGCAGAGCACTGTTAGCTACACTTTCTGAGACCCAGTACTTC. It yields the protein CASRALLATLSETQYF.

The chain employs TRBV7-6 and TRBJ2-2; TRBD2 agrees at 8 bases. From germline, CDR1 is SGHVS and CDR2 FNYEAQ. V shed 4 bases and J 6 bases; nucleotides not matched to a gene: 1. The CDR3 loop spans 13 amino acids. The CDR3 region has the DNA TGTGCCAGCAGCTCGGGACTAGCCGGGGAGCTGTTTTTT. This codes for CASSSGLAGELFF.

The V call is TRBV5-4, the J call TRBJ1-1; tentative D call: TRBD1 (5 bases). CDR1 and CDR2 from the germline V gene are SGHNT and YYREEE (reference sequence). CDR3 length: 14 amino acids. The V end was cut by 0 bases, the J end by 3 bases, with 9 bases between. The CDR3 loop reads CASSLVGGYTEAFF. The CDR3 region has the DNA TGTGCCAGCAGCTTGGTGGGGGGATACACTGAAGCTTTCTTT.

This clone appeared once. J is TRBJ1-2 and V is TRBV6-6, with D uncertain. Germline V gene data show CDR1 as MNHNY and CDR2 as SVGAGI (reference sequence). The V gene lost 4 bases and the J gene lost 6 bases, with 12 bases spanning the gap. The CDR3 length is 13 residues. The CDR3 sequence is CASSLFGDDGYTF. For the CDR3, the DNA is TGTGCCAGCAGTTTGTTTGGAGACGATGGCTACACCTTC.

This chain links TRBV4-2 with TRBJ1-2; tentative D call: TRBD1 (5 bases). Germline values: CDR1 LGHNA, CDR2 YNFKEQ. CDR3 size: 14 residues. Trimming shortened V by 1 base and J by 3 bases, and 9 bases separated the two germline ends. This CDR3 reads CASSQVGADYGYTF. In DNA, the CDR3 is TGTGCCAGCAGCCAAGTAGGGGCGGACTATGGCTACACCTTC.